One sample yielded the 25 T cell receptor beta chains listed below, sequenced in a study of blood T cells in healthy people across ages. Primers used in a second PCR of about 6 to 11 cycles were a sample-barcoded 5' primer and a J-beta primer mix. TCRdb re-analysed the 5' RACE reads in MiXCR, keeping a single row per CDR3 protein. The profile shows over 1.5 million distinct CDR3 sequences, approximately 50% of them singletons. The sample consisted of blood. The receptor set was obtained from a woman aged 35 to 49 in good health.

The chain combines TRBV4-3 with TRBJ2-1; 12 bases are shared with TRBD2. The junction had 13 bases not matched to a gene; V was cut back by 6 bases and J by 7 bases. The CDR3 extends over 17 amino acids. Per germline, CDR1 LGHNA and CDR2 YSLEER. Here the CDR3 DNA reads TGCGCCAGCAGATTTTCCACTCTAGCGGGGGGGCCGAATGAGCAGTTCTTC. Its translation: CASRFSTLAGGPNEQFF.

This clonotype was detected a few times. This rearrangement joins TRBV12-3 or TRBV12-4 to TRBJ2-7, with TRBD1 matching 9 bases. The CDR3 totals 15 residues. V gave up 8 bases and J gave up 1 base; unmatched junction bases: 9. CDR3 coding DNA: TGTGCCAGCTGCTGGACAGGGGTAGGGTCCTACGAGCAGTACTTC. Amino acids: CASCWTGVGSYEQYF.

Here the CDR3 DNA reads TGCAGTGCTAGACCGGGGGGGCCTCTCAATGAGCAGTTCTTC. As protein: CSARPGGPLNEQFF. This chain connects TRBV20-1 to TRBJ2-1; TRBD2 aligns across 8 bases. Germline V gene data show CDR1 as DFQATT and CDR2 as SNEGSKA (reference sequence). This CDR3 has 14 residues. V was clipped by 2 bases and J by 6 bases; unmatched bases: 6.

The rearrangement joins TRBV7-2 to TRBJ1-3; 7 nucleotides align to TRBD1. Germline trimming cut 2 bases from V and 0 bases from J; bases unmatched to any gene: 4. This CDR3 is 16 amino acids long. The germline gives CDR1 SGHTA, CDR2 FQGNSA. The CDR3 DNA reads TGTGCCAGCAGCTTAAGTCCAGGGGGCTCTGGAAACACCATATATTTT. This translates into CASSLSPGGSGNTIYF.

This chain uses TRBV25-1 with TRBJ1-2, with TRBD1 as a possible D gene (6 bases). Per germline, CDR1 MGHDK and CDR2 SYGVNS. V gave up 4 bases and J gave up 2 bases, with 20 bases separating them. The CDR3 length is 17 residues. The CDR3: CASSARDTRKVNYGYTF. The CDR3 bases are TGTGCCAGCAGTGCCCGGGACACCCGAAAAGTAAACTATGGCTACACCTTC.

The J gene is TRBJ2-7, the V gene TRBV5-1; 9 bases line up with TRBD1. J lost 5 bases, V lost 5 bases, and 8 bases had no gene match. Germline CDR1 and CDR2: SGHRS and YFSETQ. The CDR3 spans 14 residues. CDR3 in amino acids: CASRPGQGGNEQYF. The CDR3, as DNA: TGCGCCAGCAGACCGGGACAGGGTGGAAACGAGCAGTACTTC.

The rearrangement uses TRBV4-2 and TRBJ2-6, with TRBD2 identical over 8 bases. Losses at the gene ends were 0 bases for V and 0 bases for J; bases not matched to a gene: 4. The CDR3 covers 18 residues. The germline V gene has CDR1 LGHNA and CDR2 YNFKEQ. The CDR3 region is CASSQDGRGISGANVLTF. The CDR3 DNA reads TGTGCCAGCAGCCAAGACGGGAGGGGCATCTCTGGGGCCAACGTCCTGACTTTC.

V usage is TRBV6-5 and J usage is TRBJ1-2; 11 bases agree with TRBD1. The V segment lost 2 bases and the J segment 5 bases; nucleotides outside the gene matches: 10. The germline V gene has CDR1 MNHEY and CDR2 SVGAGI. The CDR3 covers 17 residues. CDR3 coding DNA: TGTGCCAGCAGTTACAAAAGGACAGGGGGCACGAAATATGGCTACACCTTC. Protein sequence: CASSYKRTGGTKYGYTF.

This clonotype was detected a few times. The CDR3 sequence is CASSFPAGGGTEAFF. As DNA, the CDR3 is TGTGCCAGCAGCTTTCCCGCAGGGGGCGGCACTGAAGCTTTCTTT. The rearrangement joins TRBV7-9 to TRBJ1-1; 8 bases fit TRBD1. The CDR3 is made up of 15 amino acids. Trimming took 3 bases from V and 4 from J; bases not matched to a gene: 7. In germline, CDR1 is SEHNR, CDR2 FQNEAQ (reference sequence).

This clonotype was seen a handful of times. The CDR3 sequence: CASSQEGRGARESQYF. DNA of the CDR3: TGCGCCAGCAGCCAAGAAGGGCGGGGGGCCCGGGAATCGCAGTATTTT. J is TRBJ2-3 and V is TRBV4-3, with 8 bases matching TRBD2. The CDR3 length is 16 residues. V lost 0 bases to trimming and J lost 10 bases; unmatched junction nucleotides: 12. In germline, CDR1 is LGHNA, CDR2 YSLEER.

The chain recombines TRBV29-1 with TRBJ2-7; D is possibly TRBD1 (5 bases). The tail of the sequence fits TRBJ2-5 better, so the J call may be wrong. The CDR3 is 12 amino acids. Germline assignment: CDR1 SQVTM and CDR2 ANQGSEA. CDR3 loop: CSAWTNQGTQYF. The CDR3 nucleotides are TGCAGCGCTTGGACAAACCAGGGGACCCAGTACTTC.

The genes are TRBV29-1 and TRBJ1-6; 7 nucleotides agree with TRBD1. CDR3 size: 14 residues. Germline CDR1 SQVTM, CDR2 ANQGSEA. V trimming: 4 bases; J trimming: 9 bases; junction bases outside the gene matches: 9. The DNA of the CDR3 is TGCAGCGTTGGGACAGGCCTTTTAGGTTCACCCCTCCACTTT. This sequence encodes CSVGTGLLGSPLHF.

The rearrangement joins TRBV29-1 to TRBJ1-2, with TRBD1 as a possible D gene (5 bases). Germline CDR1 and CDR2: SQVTM and ANQGSEA. V was clipped by 4 bases and J by 8 bases, with 11 bases between them. This CDR3 has 11 amino acids. CDR3 loop: CSVGLGDGYTF. CDR3 sequence (DNA): TGCAGCGTTGGTTTGGGGGACGGCTACACCTTC.

This clonotype occurred a few times. The V gene is TRBV20-1, the J gene TRBJ2-5; 9 positions agree with TRBD1. CDR1 and CDR2 from the germline V gene are DFQATT and SNEGSKA (reference sequence). V lost 3 bases and J lost 5; bases outside the gene matches: 7. CDR3 size: 14 residues. The DNA of the CDR3 is TGCAGTGCTAGGGACAGGGGAGTAATTGAGACCCAGTACTTC. This translates into CSARDRGVIETQYF.

This chain joins TRBV5-8 and TRBJ2-7; 7 nucleotides align to TRBD1. The CDR3 spans 18 residues. V dropped 1 base and J dropped 1; count of bases not matched to a gene: 14. Germline V lookup: CDR1 SGHTS, CDR2 YDEGEE. The CDR3 bases are TGTGCCAGCAGCTTGTTTCTTGGAAGGACAGGTGGATCCTACGAGCAGTACTTC. The encoded protein is CASSLFLGRTGGSYEQYF. The full variable domain, in which reference TRBV5-8 and TRBJ2-7 provide the parts outside the CDR3, is EAGVTQSPTHLIKTRGQQATLRCSPISGHTSVYWYQQALGLGLQFLLWYDEGEERNRGNFPPRFSGRQFPNYSSELNVNALELEDSALYLCASSLFLGRTGGSYEQYFGPGTRLTVT.

In DNA, the CDR3 is TGTGCCAGCAGCCTCCCAAGGGGGTCAGGAAACACTGAAGCTTTCTTT. This gives the protein CASSLPRGSGNTEAFF. The V gene is TRBV5-5, the J gene TRBJ1-1, with D possibly matching TRBD1 (6 bases). CDR1 is SGHKS and CDR2 is YYEKEE in the germline V gene (reference sequence). The CDR3 extends over 16 amino acids. The V end lost 4 bases, the J end lost 2 bases, and 18 bases lay between the germline ends.

J is TRBJ2-4 and V is TRBV20-1, with 7 bases fitting TRBD1. The DNA end favors TRBJ2-7, so the J call may be wrong. The CDR3 spans 14 residues. In germline, CDR1 is DFQATT, CDR2 SNEGSKA (reference sequence). The DNA of the CDR3 is TGCAGTGCAAGGGGACAGATCGGCTCCTACGAGCAGTACTTC. Protein: CSARGQIGSYEQYF.

V and J are TRBV4-3 and TRBJ2-5; D may be TRBD1 (5 bases). CDR1 LGHNA and CDR2 YSLEER come from the germline V gene. Deletions cut 0 bases from V and 5 bases from J, with 13 bases between. This CDR3 contains 15 residues. CDR3 residues: CASSQDPGFYETQYF. CDR3 DNA: TGCGCCAGCAGCCAAGACCCAGGGTTCTATGAGACCCAGTACTTC.

This clonotype was counted only a few times. CDR3 DNA sequence: TGCAGTGCTACAGGGTTCATCTACCAAGAGACCCAGTACTTC. Encoded protein: CSATGFIYQETQYF. The chain employs TRBV20-1 and TRBJ2-5; possible D gene TRBD1, 5 bases. Germline V gives CDR1 DFQATT, CDR2 SNEGSKA (reference sequence). The CDR3 is made up of 14 amino acids. V was shortened by 4 bases and J by 0 bases, with 12 bases between the two germline ends.

The chain links TRBV19 to TRBJ2-1; a weak D match, TRBD2 (6 bases). Per germline, CDR1 LNHDA and CDR2 SQIVND (reference sequence). This CDR3 is 15 amino acids long. Trimming took 6 bases from V and 3 from J, leaving 15 bases between them. The chain's CDR3 is CASSPAWGDYNEQFF. The CDR3 DNA follows: TGTGCCAGTAGCCCCGCCTGGGGGGACTACAATGAGCAGTTCTTC.

The genes are TRBV7-9 and TRBJ1-1; TRBD1 matches at 7 bases. J was trimmed by 1 base and V by 5 bases; bases with no gene match: 10. CDR1 SEHNR and CDR2 FQNEAQ come from the germline V gene (reference sequence). This CDR3 is built from 16 residues. For the CDR3, the DNA is TGTGCCAGCAGCCACCGACAGGGTCTTCAGAACACTGAAGCTTTCTTT. This gives the protein CASSHRQGLQNTEAFF.

This sequence joins TRBV6-2 or TRBV6-3 and TRBJ2-7; 7 nucleotides align to TRBD2. This CDR3 contains 17 residues. Trimming at V came to 5 bases and at J to 0 bases, leaving 13 bases not matched to a gene. Germline V CDR1 and CDR2: MNHEY, SVGEGT. CDR3 residues: CASSPRLREASSYEQYF. In DNA form, the CDR3 reads TGTGCCAGCAGTCCACGACTTCGGGAGGCGAGCTCCTACGAGCAGTACTTC.

The chain uses TRBV20-1 and TRBJ2-5, with no clear D. The J call is in doubt because the DNA end fits TRBJ2-7 better. This CDR3 contains 14 residues. The germline CDR1 and CDR2 sequences are DFQATT and SNEGSKA (reference sequence). The CDR3, as DNA: TGCAGTGCTTCCGACAATCTCTACACCTGCGAGCAGTACTTC. Residues: CSASDNLYTCEQYF.

The chain carries TRBV4-2 and TRBJ2-5; 8 positions match TRBD2. Germline V gives CDR1 LGHNA, CDR2 YNFKEQ. The CDR3 loop spans 16 amino acids. With 0 bases clipped from V and 4 bases from J, the junction kept 7 bases outside the gene matches. CDR3 in amino acids: CASSQEYRTSLETQYF. The CDR3 DNA is TGTGCCAGCAGCCAAGAGTATCGGACTAGCCTAGAGACCCAGTACTTC.

V gene TRBV7-2 combines with J gene TRBJ2-5, with 10 positions matching TRBD1. CDR1 is SGHTA and CDR2 is FQGNSA in the germline V gene. The V and J ends lost 3 bases and 5 bases, in that order; junction bases with no gene match: 9. This CDR3 is 16 amino acids long. The CDR3 is CASSFIDRGLSETQYF. In DNA, the CDR3 is TGTGCCAGCAGCTTCATCGACAGGGGGCTTTCGGAGACCCAGTACTTC.